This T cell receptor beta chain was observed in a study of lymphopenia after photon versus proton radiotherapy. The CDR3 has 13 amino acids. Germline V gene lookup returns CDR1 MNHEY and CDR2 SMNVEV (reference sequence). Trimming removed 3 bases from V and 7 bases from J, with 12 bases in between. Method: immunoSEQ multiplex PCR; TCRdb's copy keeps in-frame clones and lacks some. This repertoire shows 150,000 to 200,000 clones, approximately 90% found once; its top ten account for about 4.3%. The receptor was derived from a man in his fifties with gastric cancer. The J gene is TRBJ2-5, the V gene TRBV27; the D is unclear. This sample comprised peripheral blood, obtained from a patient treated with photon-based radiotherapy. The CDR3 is CASSFGPASTQYF. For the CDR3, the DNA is TGTGCCAGCAGTTTTGGACCCGCGTCGACCCAGTACTTC.